This paragraph reports one T cell receptor beta chain. Its matching antigen is unknown. Together with a sample-barcoded 5' primer, a J-beta primer mix was included in a second PCR lasting roughly 7 to 11 cycles. MiXCR, run by TCRdb on the 5' RACE reads, gives a single entry per CDR3 protein. The sample has 760,000 or so distinct CDR3 sequences, approximately 25% seen once. The data originate from a study of blood T cells in healthy people across ages. Study-level results: Older individuals had lower TCR beta diversity per million T cells (the decline was roughly linear).

Trimming took off 5 bases at V and 3 bases at J, with 11 bases between the two ends. This CDR3 spans 13 amino acids. Germline values: CDR1 SGDLS, CDR2 YYNGEE. The same data also went into a second study, on T cells of mothers and their children.

What was sequenced was blood. The V gene is TRBV9, the J gene TRBJ2-5; possibly TRBD2 for D (5 bases). The clonotype originates from a boy between 10 and 17 years old in good health. For the CDR3, the DNA is TGTGCCAGCAGGCCAAGCGGAAAAGAGACCCAGTACTTC. It specifies CASRPSGKETQYF.